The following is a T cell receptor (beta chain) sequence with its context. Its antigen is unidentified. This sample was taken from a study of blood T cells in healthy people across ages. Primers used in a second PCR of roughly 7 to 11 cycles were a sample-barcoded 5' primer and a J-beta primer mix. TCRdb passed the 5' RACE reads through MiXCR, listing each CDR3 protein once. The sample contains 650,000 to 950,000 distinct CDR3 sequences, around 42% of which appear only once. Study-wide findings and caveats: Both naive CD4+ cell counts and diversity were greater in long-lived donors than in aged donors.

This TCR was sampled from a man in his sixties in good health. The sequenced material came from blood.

The CDR3, as DNA: TGCGCCAGCAGCTTCGGACACTCCCAAGAGACCCAGTACTTC. It encodes CASSFGHSQETQYF. This chain links TRBV5-1 with TRBJ2-5; a possible D gene is TRBD1 (5 bases). The CDR3 runs to 14 residues. Trimming cost V 2 bases and J 1 base, with 9 bases left between them. Germline V lookup: CDR1 SGHRS, CDR2 YFSETQ.